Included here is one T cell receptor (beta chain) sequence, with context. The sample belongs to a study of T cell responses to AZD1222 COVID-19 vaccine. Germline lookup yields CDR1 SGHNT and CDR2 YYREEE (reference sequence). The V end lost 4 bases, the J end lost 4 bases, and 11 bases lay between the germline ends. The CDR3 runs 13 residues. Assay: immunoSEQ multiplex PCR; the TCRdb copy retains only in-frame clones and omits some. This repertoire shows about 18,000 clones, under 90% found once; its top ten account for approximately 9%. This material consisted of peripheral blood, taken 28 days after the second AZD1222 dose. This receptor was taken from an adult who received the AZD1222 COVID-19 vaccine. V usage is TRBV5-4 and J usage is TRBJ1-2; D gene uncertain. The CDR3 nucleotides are TGTGCCAGCAGCGTAACAAGGAGCTATGGCTACACCTTC. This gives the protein CASSVTRSYGYTF.